This is a list of T cell receptor beta chains from one sample in a study of T-cell reconstitution after alpha-beta-depleted transplantation in children. MiXCR, applied by TCRdb to the PCR reads, yields one record per CDR3 protein. This sample carries 280,000 or so distinct CDR3 sequences, around 10% of them seen once, and the ten largest clones take roughly a quarter. The starting material was peripheral blood, obtained 180 days after TCRalphabeta/CD19-depleted stem cell transplant. These receptors were taken from a male patient between 2 and 10 years old who had a stem cell transplant for chronic granulomatous disease, so the T cells may come from the graft donor. Each CDR3 is given with its conserved first and last residue. The order of the fields is V gene, clone size, D gene, J gene, CDR3 protein, CDR3 DNA. The D gene is left open where the match is weak. Some rows mark clone size as missing; the rest say once, few, many or name a class of expanded clone.

V: TRBV19
size: many
D: NA
J: TRBJ2-2
CDR3: CASSIWQGELFF
DNA: TGTGCCAGTAGTATCTGGCAGGGGGAGCTGTTTTTT

V: TRBV5-1
size: many
D: NA
J: TRBJ2-3
CDR3: CASSLEPGLITDTQYF
DNA: TGCGCCAGCAGCTTGGAGCCGGGACTTATCACAGATACGCAGTATTTT

V: TRBV6-1
size: few
D: TRBD2
J: TRBJ2-2
CDR3: CASRGTGLAGVPGELFF
DNA: TGTGCCAGCAGGGGGACGGGACTAGCGGGAGTACCCGGGGAGCTGTTTTTT

V: TRBV29-1
size: many
D: NA
J: TRBJ2-2
CDR3: CSLKEGVSGELFF
DNA: TGCAGCCTTAAGGAGGGGGTATCCGGGGAGCTGTTTTTT

V: TRBV19
size: many
D: TRBD1
J: TRBJ1-6
CDR3: CASRYRGGSPLHF
DNA: TGTGCCAGTAGGTACAGGGGAGGCTCACCCCTCCACTTT

V: TRBV6-2/TRBV6-3
size: many
D: TRBD1
J: TRBJ1-2
CDR3: CASRPTGTNYGYTF
DNA: TGTGCCAGCAGACCGACAGGGACTAACTATGGCTACACCTTC

V: TRBV5-1
size: NA
D: NA
J: TRBJ2-7
CDR3: CASGLGPEQYF
DNA: TGTGCCAGCGGCTTAGGGCCAGAGCAGTACTTC

V: TRBV28
size: many
D: TRBD2
J: TRBJ2-3
CDR3: CASTPWASGIADTQYF
DNA: TGTGCCAGCACCCCCTGGGCTAGCGGGATTGCAGATACGCAGTATTTT

V: TRBV9
size: many
D: NA
J: TRBJ2-7
CDR3: CASSVGGVPSYEQYF
DNA: TGTGCCAGCAGCGTAGGAGGGGTCCCGTCCTACGAGCAGTACTTC

V: TRBV4-1
size: many
D: TRBD1
J: TRBJ1-2
CDR3: CASSQLGQRQYGYTF
DNA: TGCGCCAGCAGCCAATTGGGACAGCGACAGTATGGCTACACCTTC

V: TRBV12-3/TRBV12-4
size: many
D: TRBD1
J: TRBJ2-7
CDR3: CASRWAGGNEQYF
DNA: TGTGCCAGCAGGTGGGCAGGGGGCAACGAGCAGTACTTC

V: TRBV20-1
size: many
D: NA
J: TRBJ1-4
CDR3: CSAPEGRLNEKLFF
DNA: TGCAGTGCCCCGGAGGGGAGACTTAATGAAAAACTGTTTTTT

V: TRBV29-1
size: many
D: TRBD1
J: TRBJ1-1
CDR3: CSVGQGLNTEAFF
DNA: TGCAGCGTAGGACAGGGGTTGAACACTGAAGCTTTCTTT

V: TRBV24-1
size: many
D: NA
J: TRBJ1-1
CDR3: CATSDRRTPKAFF
DNA: TGTGCCACCAGTGATAGACGGACACCAAAAGCTTTCTTT

V: TRBV20-1
size: many
D: TRBD1
J: TRBJ2-3
CDR3: CSASDRAVTDTQYF
DNA: TGCAGTGCCTCGGACAGGGCGGTGACAGATACGCAGTATTTT

V: TRBV9
size: few
D: TRBD2
J: TRBJ2-5
CDR3: CASSVTEGTSEGTQYF
DNA: TGTGCCAGCAGCGTAACAGAAGGGACTAGCGAAGGGACCCAGTACTTC

V: TRBV6-5
size: NA
D: NA
J: TRBJ1-1
CDR3: CASSYQFGQGAFF
DNA: TGTGCCAGCAGTTACCAATTCGGTCAGGGAGCTTTCTTT

V: TRBV7-2
size: many
D: NA
J: TRBJ2-1
CDR3: CASAAGYNEQFF
DNA: TGTGCCTCCGCGGCGGGCTACAATGAGCAGTTCTTC

V: TRBV7-2
size: many
D: NA
J: TRBJ1-6
CDR3: CALRRGTNSPLHF
DNA: TGTGCCTTACGGAGGGGGACCAATTCACCCCTCCACTTT

V: TRBV19
size: NA
D: NA
J: TRBJ2-7
CDR3: CASSTFPRTFGEQYF
DNA: TGTGCCAGTAGTACCTTTCCTCGGACATTTGGAGAGCAGTACTTC

V: TRBV10-3
size: many
D: NA
J: TRBJ2-6
CDR3: CAIRATGTGANVLTF
DNA: TGTGCCATCAGAGCCACAGGGACTGGGGCCAACGTCCTGACTTTC

V: TRBV9
size: many
D: NA
J: TRBJ2-5
CDR3: CASSVAAMQTQYF
DNA: TGTGCCAGCAGCGTAGCCGCAATGCAGACCCAGTACTTC

V: TRBV10-3
size: many
D: TRBD2
J: TRBJ2-7
CDR3: CAISVAGGPHEQYF
DNA: TGTGCCATCAGTGTAGCGGGAGGCCCTCACGAGCAGTACTTC

V: TRBV10-3
size: many
D: TRBD2
J: TRBJ2-5
CDR3: CATGAGGPKETQYF
DNA: TGTGCCACCGGCGCGGGAGGACCAAAAGAGACCCAGTACTTC

V: TRBV7-9
size: many
D: TRBD1
J: TRBJ1-4
CDR3: CASSLKVGTGDEEKLFF
DNA: TGTGCCAGCAGCTTAAAAGTGGGAACAGGGGACGAGGAAAAACTGTTTTTT

V: TRBV20-1
size: many
D: TRBD2
J: TRBJ2-7
CDR3: CSALTSGIPYEQYF
DNA: TGCAGTGCGCTGACTAGCGGGATCCCCTACGAGCAGTACTTC

V: TRBV20-1
size: many
D: TRBD2
J: TRBJ2-5
CDR3: CSASGLAQQTQYF
DNA: TGCAGTGCTAGCGGACTAGCTCAACAGACCCAGTACTTC

V: TRBV11-2
size: many
D: TRBD1
J: TRBJ2-7
CDR3: CASSLQTGGYEQYF
DNA: TGTGCCAGCAGCTTACAGACAGGGGGCTACGAGCAGTACTTC

V: TRBV7-8
size: many
D: NA
J: TRBJ2-5
CDR3: CASSLRRTQYF
DNA: TGTGCCAGCAGCTTAAGGCGGACCCAGTACTTC

V: TRBV19
size: NA
D: NA
J: TRBJ1-5
CDR3: CASTIRRGDHWSNQPQHF
DNA: TGTGCCAGCACCATCAGGAGGGGCGACCACTGGAGCAATCAGCCCCAGCATTTT

V: TRBV20-1
size: many
D: NA
J: TRBJ2-2
CDR3: CSARDAFTTGELFF
DNA: TGCAGTGCTAGAGATGCGTTTACCACCGGGGAGCTGTTTTTT

V: TRBV5-1
size: many
D: NA
J: TRBJ1-5
CDR3: CASSLAAGHQPQHF
DNA: TGCGCCAGCAGCTTGGCGGCAGGCCATCAGCCCCAGCATTTT

V: TRBV18
size: NA
D: NA
J: TRBJ2-5
CDR3: CASSPLGKTTEETQYF
DNA: TGTGCCAGCTCACCACTAGGAAAGACCACTGAAGAGACCCAGTACTTC

V: TRBV13
size: many
D: NA
J: TRBJ1-5
CDR3: CASSPDSTGPHQPQHF
DNA: TGTGCCAGCAGCCCGGACTCAACAGGGCCCCATCAGCCCCAGCATTTT

V: TRBV9
size: many
D: NA
J: TRBJ2-5
CDR3: CASSVAGTPQETQYF
DNA: TGTGCCAGCAGCGTAGCGGGGACGCCACAAGAGACCCAGTACTTC

V: TRBV5-4
size: many
D: NA
J: TRBJ2-3
CDR3: CASSLVTDSSTDTQYF
DNA: TGTGCCAGCAGCCTTGTGACAGACTCTAGCACAGATACGCAGTATTTT

V: TRBV12-3/TRBV12-4
size: many
D: NA
J: TRBJ2-1
CDR3: CASSWESSYNEQFF
DNA: TGTGCCAGCAGCTGGGAAAGCTCCTACAATGAGCAGTTCTTC

V: TRBV29-1
size: many
D: TRBD1
J: TRBJ2-7
CDR3: CSVTTPGQGFYEQYF
DNA: TGCAGCGTGACAACACCGGGACAGGGGTTCTACGAGCAGTACTTC

V: TRBV15
size: many
D: NA
J: TRBJ2-7
CDR3: CATSRDLSTGAPYEQYF
DNA: TGTGCCACCAGCAGAGATCTTTCAACCGGGGCTCCCTACGAGCAGTACTTC

V: TRBV7-2
size: many
D: NA
J: TRBJ2-2
CDR3: CASSLAWARTGELFF
DNA: TGTGCCAGCAGCTTAGCCTGGGCGCGGACCGGGGAGCTGTTTTTT

V: TRBV27
size: many
D: NA
J: TRBJ1-6
CDR3: CASRTGTTNSPLHF
DNA: TGTGCCAGTAGAACCGGGACAACAAATTCACCCCTCCACTTT

V: TRBV12-3/TRBV12-4
size: many
D: NA
J: TRBJ2-1
CDR3: CASSLVPGRNEQFF
DNA: TGTGCCAGCAGTTTAGTGCCAGGGCGTAATGAGCAGTTCTTC

V: TRBV5-1
size: many
D: TRBD1
J: TRBJ1-2
CDR3: CASSLGQERFNYGYTF
DNA: TGCGCCAGCAGCTTAGGACAGGAAAGATTTAACTATGGCTACACCTTC

V: TRBV20-1
size: many
D: NA
J: TRBJ2-5
CDR3: CSARANLPQETQYF
DNA: TGCAGTGCTAGGGCGAATCTACCCCAAGAGACCCAGTACTTC

V: TRBV5-1
size: many
D: NA
J: TRBJ2-7
CDR3: CASSGDIYEQYF
DNA: TGCGCCAGCAGCGGTGACATTTACGAGCAGTACTTC

V: TRBV9
size: many
D: NA
J: TRBJ2-2
CDR3: CASSVLAGDGFGTGELFF
DNA: TGTGCCAGCAGCGTATTGGCAGGGGATGGGTTCGGCACCGGGGAGCTGTTTTTT

V: TRBV7-2
size: many
D: NA
J: TRBJ2-2
CDR3: CASSARTTGGELFF
DNA: TGTGCCAGCAGCGCAAGGACTACCGGCGGGGAGCTGTTTTTT

V: TRBV20-1
size: many
D: TRBD2
J: TRBJ2-7
CDR3: CSARKGTSGTYEQYF
DNA: TGCAGTGCTAGAAAGGGGACTAGCGGCACCTACGAGCAGTACTTC

V: TRBV27
size: many
D: TRBD1
J: TRBJ1-1
CDR3: CASSPHRGVNTEAFF
DNA: TGTGCCAGCAGTCCCCACAGGGGGGTGAACACTGAAGCTTTCTTT

V: TRBV10-3
size: many
D: NA
J: TRBJ2-3
CDR3: CAISEDRGTDTQYF
DNA: TGTGCCATCAGTGAGGATCGGGGCACAGATACGCAGTATTTT

V: TRBV6-2/TRBV6-3
size: many
D: NA
J: TRBJ2-5
CDR3: CASTTTLQETQYF
DNA: TGTGCCAGCACGACAACCCTGCAAGAGACCCAGTACTTC

V: TRBV12-3/TRBV12-4
size: many
D: NA
J: TRBJ1-3
CDR3: CASSLAITIF
DNA: TGTGCCAGCAGTTTAGCCATTACAATTTTT

V: TRBV28
size: many
D: NA
J: TRBJ2-1
CDR3: CASSSGQTSNEQFF
DNA: TGTGCCAGCAGTTCGGGGCAGACTAGCAATGAGCAGTTCTTC

V: TRBV7-9
size: NA
D: TRBD1
J: TRBJ2-1
CDR3: CASSSGTGSREQFF
DNA: TGTGCCAGCAGCTCCGGGACAGGGAGCAGAGAGCAGTTCTTC

V: TRBV19
size: NA
D: NA
J: TRBJ2-1
CDR3: CASSIDRDVNEQFF
DNA: TGTGCCAGTAGTATAGATCGGGACGTAAATGAGCAGTTCTTC

V: TRBV7-8
size: many
D: TRBD2
J: TRBJ2-7
CDR3: CASSLARLAGDYEQYF
DNA: TGTGCCAGCAGCTTAGCCCGGCTAGCGGGCGACTACGAGCAGTACTTC

V: TRBV18
size: many
D: NA
J: TRBJ2-6
CDR3: CASSPLSEGGPGANVLTF
DNA: TGTGCCAGCTCACCCCTTTCGGAAGGGGGGCCTGGGGCCAACGTCCTGACTTTC

V: TRBV20-1
size: many
D: TRBD2
J: TRBJ2-7
CDR3: CSATGTSIPGDEQYF
DNA: TGCAGTGCCACCGGGACTAGCATCCCCGGCGACGAGCAGTACTTC

V: TRBV12-3/TRBV12-4
size: NA
D: TRBD2
J: TRBJ2-3
CDR3: CTSSFRRGGPIGTDTQYF
DNA: TGTACCTCCAGTTTCCGTCGGGGGGGCCCGATAGGAACAGATACGCAGTATTTT

V: TRBV12-3/TRBV12-4
size: many
D: TRBD2
J: TRBJ2-7
CDR3: CASSNSGRAGEQYF
DNA: TGTGCCAGCAGTAATAGCGGGAGGGCCGGGGAGCAGTACTTC